This is a list of T cell receptor beta chains from one sample in a study of cytomegalovirus exposure and HLA in healthy donors. Sequencing used immunoSEQ multiplex PCR; TCRdb keeps in-frame clones, though not all of them. Of some 180,000 clones in the sample, around three quarters are singletons; the top ten hold approximately 2%. The sequencing sample was made of PBMCs. These receptors all stem from a woman in her twenties or thirties in good health and CMV-seronegative. CDR3s include the opening cysteine and the closing phenylalanine or tryptophan. Fields, in order: J gene, V gene, CDR3 length, D gene, CDR3 protein, CDR3 DNA. A D gene is named only where the DNA matches it firmly.

TRBJ2-1 | TRBV4-1 | 17 | NA | CASSHFYELSSYNEQFF | TGCGCCAGCAGCCACTTCTATGAACTAAGCTCCTACAATGAGCAGTTCTTC
TRBJ2-1 | TRBV5-1 | 17 | NA | CASSVRPGGYSYNEQFF | TGCGCCAGCAGCGTCCGACCCGGGGGATATTCCTACAATGAGCAGTTCTTC
TRBJ2-5 | TRBV10-3 | 17 | TRBD2 | CAISEWRLAGGRETQYF | TGTGCCATCAGTGAGTGGAGACTAGCGGGAGGAAGAGAGACCCAGTACTTC
TRBJ1-3 | TRBV6-5 | 16 | NA | CASSYSEQHSGNTIYF | TGTGCCAGCAGTTACTCAGAACAGCACTCTGGAAACACCATATATTTT
TRBJ2-7 | TRBV15 | 16 | TRBD2 | CATSRDRLAVPYEQYF | TGTGCCACCAGCAGAGATAGGCTAGCGGTTCCCTACGAGCAGTACTTC
TRBJ1-6 | TRBV7-6 | 14 | TRBD1 | CASSMTGWGSPLHF | TGTGCCAGCAGCATGACAGGGTGGGGTTCACCCCTCCACTTT
TRBJ2-2 | TRBV11-3 | 15 | NA | CASSPRQPTTGELFF | TGTGCCAGCAGCCCCCGACAGCCCACTACCGGGGAGCTGTTTTTT
TRBJ2-1 | TRBV6-6 | 14 | TRBD2 | CASRGGLEVNEQFF | TGTGCCAGCAGAGGGGGACTAGAGGTCAATGAGCAGTTCTTC
TRBJ2-5 | TRBV6-5 | 14 | NA | CASRSTGRGETQYF | TGTGCCAGCAGGTCCACAGGGAGGGGAGAGACCCAGTACTTC
TRBJ1-1 | TRBV19 | 14 | TRBD1 | CASSQGQANTEAFF | TGTGCCAGTAGTCAGGGACAGGCGAACACTGAAGCTTTCTTT
TRBJ2-7 | TRBV27 | 15 | TRBD2 | CASSGRQGDYYEQYF | TGTGCCAGCAGTGGGCGACAAGGGGACTACTACGAGCAGTACTTC
TRBJ2-2 | TRBV18 | 18 | TRBD2 | CASSFTLASGVNTGELFF | TGTGCCAGCTCATTTACCCTGGCTAGCGGGGTAAACACCGGGGAGCTGTTTTTT
TRBJ1-6 | TRBV4-1 | 16 | TRBD1 | CASSLMTGNVGSPLHF | TGCGCCAGCAGCCTGATGACAGGGAATGTTGGTTCACCCCTCCACTTT
TRBJ2-7 | TRBV7-8 | 14 | TRBD1 | CASRGQGGPYEQYF | TGTGCCAGCAGGGGACAGGGGGGACCCTACGAGCAGTACTTC
TRBJ2-2 | TRBV9 | 13 | NA | CASSFRLDRELFF | TGTGCCAGCAGCTTTCGACTAGACCGGGAGCTGTTTTTT
TRBJ2-7 | TRBV11-2 | 13 | TRBD1 | CASSLVRGTEQYF | TGTGCCAGCAGCTTAGTCCGTGGGACAGAACAGTACTTC
TRBJ1-5 | TRBV28 | 15 | TRBD1 | CASSLLSGGGQPQHF | TGTGCCAGCAGTTTATTATCAGGGGGCGGTCAGCCCCAGCATTTT
TRBJ2-1 | TRBV5-1 | 15 | TRBD1 | CASSPSSTGFDEQFF | TGCGCCAGCAGCCCATCCTCGACAGGGTTCGATGAGCAGTTCTTC